These T cell receptor beta chains were read from a single sample in a study of glioma-infiltrating T cells. TCRdb used MiXCR to reprocess the multiplex PCR reads, holding one entry per CDR3 protein. Of more than 300,000 distinct CDR3 sequences listed, more than 35% are singletons. Specimen: glioma tissue, nonneoplastic brain tissue, or PBMCs (not recorded which). The receptors originated from a human donor with low-grade glioma or glioblastoma, undergoing nonglioma brain surgery, or in good health (not recorded which). Both conserved end residues are part of each CDR3. A D gene is named only where the DNA matches it firmly. Size is stated for part of the rows, as once, few or many counts, or as a class when the clone is expanded.

clone_size: NA; d_call: NA; j_call: TRBJ2-1; v_call: TRBV29-1; cdr3_nt: TGCAGCGTTGGGCTCAATGAGCAGTTCTTC; cdr3_aa: CSVGLNEQFF
clone_size: NA; d_call: NA; j_call: TRBJ2-1; v_call: TRBV19; cdr3_nt: TGTGCCAGTTCCGGACAGTTATACAATGAGCAGTTCTTC; cdr3_aa: CASSGQLYNEQFF
clone_size: NA; d_call: NA; j_call: TRBJ2-3; v_call: TRBV28; cdr3_nt: TGTGCCAGCATTTCGGACGGCCTCACAGATACGCAGTATTTT; cdr3_aa: CASISDGLTDTQYF
clone_size: NA; d_call: NA; j_call: TRBJ1-1; v_call: TRBV10-3; cdr3_nt: TGTGCCATCAGTGAGGAAGGCACTGAAGCTTTCTTT; cdr3_aa: CAISEEGTEAFF
clone_size: NA; d_call: NA; j_call: TRBJ1-5; v_call: TRBV28; cdr3_nt: TGTGCCAGCAGTCGAGGGCGGAGCAATCAGCCCCAGCATTTT; cdr3_aa: CASSRGRSNQPQHF
clone_size: NA; d_call: TRBD1; j_call: TRBJ1-6; v_call: TRBV4-1; cdr3_nt: TGCGCCAGCAGCCCCGGACAGGCCGGTTCACCCCTCCACTTT; cdr3_aa: CASSPGQAGSPLHF
clone_size: NA; d_call: NA; j_call: TRBJ1-2; v_call: TRBV2; cdr3_nt: TGTGCCAGCTACGCAGGGAGAATTAACTATGGCTACACCTTC; cdr3_aa: CASYAGRINYGYTF
clone_size: NA; d_call: NA; j_call: TRBJ2-7; v_call: TRBV25-1; cdr3_nt: TGTGCCAGCAGCGAATATCGGCCCTACGAGCAGTACTTC; cdr3_aa: CASSEYRPYEQYF
clone_size: NA; d_call: NA; j_call: TRBJ2-5; v_call: TRBV7-2; cdr3_nt: TGCGCCAGCAGCCAAAAGAGGACAGAACTTGAAGGGGAGACCCAGTACTTC; cdr3_aa: CASSQKRTELEGETQYF
clone_size: NA; d_call: NA; j_call: TRBJ1-5; v_call: TRBV20-1; cdr3_nt: TGCAGTGCTTCGACTAGCGGGAGGACGGAATATAGCAATCAGCCCCAGCATTTT; cdr3_aa: CSASTSGRTEYSNQPQHF
clone_size: few; d_call: NA; j_call: TRBJ2-5; v_call: TRBV4-3; cdr3_nt: TGCGCCAGCAGCCAAGATGTAGTAGGGACCCAGTACTTC; cdr3_aa: CASSQDVVGTQYF
clone_size: few; d_call: NA; j_call: TRBJ2-1; v_call: TRBV5-6; cdr3_nt: TGTGCCAGCAGCCAAGTGGCCAGCTCCTACAATGAGCAGTTCTTC; cdr3_aa: CASSQVASSYNEQFF
clone_size: few; d_call: NA; j_call: TRBJ1-2; v_call: TRBV20-1; cdr3_nt: TGCAGTGCTGGAGTCTACAGGGCTAACTATGGCTACACCTTC; cdr3_aa: CSAGVYRANYGYTF
clone_size: once; d_call: NA; j_call: TRBJ2-2; v_call: TRBV2; cdr3_nt: TGTGCCAGCAGTGTATACGATACCGGGGGGCTGTTTTTT; cdr3_aa: CASSVYDTGGLFF
clone_size: NA; d_call: NA; j_call: TRBJ2-7; v_call: TRBV4-1; cdr3_nt: TGTGCCAGCGGAAAAGACAGCTACGAGCAGTACTTC; cdr3_aa: CASGKDSYEQYF
clone_size: once; d_call: NA; j_call: TRBJ2-5; v_call: TRBV7-2; cdr3_nt: TGTGCCAGCAGCTCCCTGGGACTCGGGGGAGAGATCCAGTACTTC; cdr3_aa: CASSSLGLGGEIQYF
clone_size: many; d_call: TRBD1; j_call: TRBJ1-5; v_call: TRBV19; cdr3_nt: TGTGCCAGTAGCCCGGGACAGAAAAATCAGCCCCAGCATTTT; cdr3_aa: CASSPGQKNQPQHF
clone_size: NA; d_call: NA; j_call: TRBJ2-3; v_call: TRBV28; cdr3_nt: TGTGCCAGCCGGGGCGTGGGCACAGATACGCAGTATTTT; cdr3_aa: CASRGVGTDTQYF
clone_size: NA; d_call: TRBD1; j_call: TRBJ2-2; v_call: TRBV6-5; cdr3_nt: TGTGCCAGCAGTTACGATGGACAGGGAGCGAACACCGGGGAGCTGTTTTTT; cdr3_aa: CASSYDGQGANTGELFF
clone_size: NA; d_call: TRBD2; j_call: TRBJ2-1; v_call: TRBV7-2; cdr3_nt: TGTGCCAGCAGCCGACCGAAGAGGGTTGCGGGAGCGACGCCTTACAATGAGCAGTTCTTC; cdr3_aa: CASSRPKRVAGATPYNEQFF
clone_size: NA; d_call: NA; j_call: TRBJ1-2; v_call: TRBV6-6; cdr3_nt: TGTGCCAGCAGTTACCCTCCGGGACATGGCTACACCTTC; cdr3_aa: CASSYPPGHGYTF
clone_size: few; d_call: TRBD2; j_call: TRBJ2-7; v_call: TRBV19; cdr3_nt: TGTGCCAGTAGCCCAGACCTCTCTAGCGGGAGTTTCGAGCAGTACTTC; cdr3_aa: CASSPDLSSGSFEQYF